This T cell receptor beta chain was identified in a study of shared clonotypes between healthy human individuals. Germline values: CDR1 GTSNPN, CDR2 SVGIG (reference sequence). The CDR3 covers 15 residues. The authors split each subset's genomic DNA evenly across several immunoSEQ plates. The repertoire was sequenced with immunoSEQ multiplex PCR; TCRdb's copy has only in-frame clones and lacks some. This sample carries 550,000 to 850,000 clones, over 55% of them seen once, and the ten largest clones take under 2%. The source is a young woman in good health. Sequencing was carried out using memory CD4+ T cells sorted from blood. Subset here: CD45RA-negative fraction. The V and J genes are TRBV30 and TRBJ2-5; TRBD2 might be the D (5 bases). CDR3 amino acids: CAYTRGLPGQGTQYF. The CDR3 bases are TGTGCATACACTAGAGGCCTACCGGGTCAAGGAACCCAGTACTTC.